The 29 T cell receptor beta chains presented below share a single source sample, sequenced in a study of blood T cell repertoires in COVID-19. Clones were read by immunoSEQ multiplex PCR, and TCRdb kept only the in-frame ones, dropping some. The sample records over 200,000 clones, 80% to 90% being singletons. Sequencing input: PBMCs or T cells enriched from blood (not recorded which). These receptor sequences come from a woman in her thirties who had been exposed to COVID-19.

The V and J genes are TRBV6-5 and TRBJ1-6, with no clear D. This CDR3 is 11 amino acids long. V lost 8 bases, J lost 7 bases, and 6 bases lay in between. Germline assignment: CDR1 MNHEY and CDR2 SVGAGI. CDR3 residues: CASGRNSPLHF. The DNA of the CDR3 is TGTGCCAGCGGCAGAAATTCACCCCTCCACTTT.

The rearrangement links TRBV25-1 to TRBJ2-7, with TRBD1 identical over 8 bases. Per germline, CDR1 MGHDK and CDR2 SYGVNS. This CDR3 contains 14 residues. V trimming: 4 bases; J trimming: 5 bases; junction bases outside the gene matches: 7. This CDR3 reads CASSGKGQGNEQYF. The CDR3 DNA follows: TGTGCCAGCAGTGGAAAAGGACAGGGCAACGAGCAGTACTTC.

The J gene is TRBJ2-7, the V gene TRBV3-1 (or the pseudogene TRBV3-2); D may be TRBD2 (5 bases). Germline-derived CDR1 and CDR2 are LGHDT and YNNKEL (reference sequence). The V and J ends lost 4 bases and 2 bases respectively, with 18 bases between them. CDR3 length: 16 residues. CDR3 residues: CASSPQGVAWTYEQYF. CDR3 nucleotide sequence: TGTGCCAGCAGCCCCCAAGGAGTAGCGTGGACCTACGAGCAGTACTTC.

The rearrangement uses TRBV2 and TRBJ1-2; no reliable D call. From germline, CDR1 is SNHLY and CDR2 FYNNEI. V was pared by 6 bases and J by 8 bases, with 13 bases between. CDR3 length equals 12 residues. The CDR3 DNA sequence: TGTGCCAGCAGACCCCCTTTCCGGGGCTACACCTTC. It specifies CASRPPFRGYTF.

CDR3 in amino acids: CASSPRGLLNEAFF. CDR3 nucleotides: TGCGCCAGCAGCCCGCGAGGCCTTCTGAATGAAGCTTTCTTT. This sequence joins TRBV5-1 and TRBJ1-1; no definite D call. Germline lookup yields CDR1 SGHRS and CDR2 YFSETQ. The CDR3 is 14 residues long. The V end was cut by 4 bases, the J end by 7 bases, with 17 bases between.

This chain links TRBV11-2 with TRBJ2-3; 9 bases fit TRBD2. The length of the CDR3 is 16 residues. The J segment lost 5 bases and the V segment lost 5 bases, leaving 11 bases of the junction unmatched. Germline CDR1 is SGHAT and CDR2 is FQNNGV. In DNA, the CDR3 is TGTGCCAGCAGCGCTGGGGTGGCGGGGGGGCGAGATACGCAGTATTTT. This translates into CASSAGVAGGRDTQYF.

In this sample, this clone turned up once. The chain is built from TRBV12-5 and TRBJ1-4; TRBD1 aligns across 10 bases. This CDR3 has 16 residues. V was pared by 0 bases and J by 8 bases, with 6 bases of the junction left unmatched. CDR1 and CDR2 from the germline V gene are LGHNT and FRNRAP. In nucleotides, the CDR3 is TGTGCTAGTGGTTTGGTACTTGGGACAGGGGTCGAAAAACTGTTTTTT. Translation gives CASGLVLGTGVEKLFF.

The chain carries TRBV9 and TRBJ2-5; tentatively, D is TRBD2 (5 bases). Germline-derived CDR1 and CDR2 are SGDLS and YYNGEE. Trimming stripped 3 bases from V and 3 bases from J, with 12 bases between. The CDR3 contains 14 residues. CDR3 in amino acids: CASSGSDLKETQYF. In nucleotides, the CDR3 is TGTGCCAGCAGCGGATCGGACTTGAAAGAGACCCAGTACTTC.

CDR3 nucleotides: TGTGCCAGCAGCCAAGCGTACAGGGCCTGGGATGATGAAAAACTGTTTTTT. Its translation is CASSQAYRAWDDEKLFF. The chain links TRBV3-1 (or the pseudogene TRBV3-2) to TRBJ1-4, with D possibly TRBD1 on 6 matching bases. Germline V gene lookup returns CDR1 LGHDT and CDR2 YNNKEL (reference sequence). V was cut by 1 base and J by 6 bases, with 18 bases left in between. This CDR3 region has 17 residues.

The V and J genes are TRBV9 and TRBJ1-2; 8 bases map to TRBD1. V dropped 0 bases and J dropped 4; count of bases not matched to a gene: 5. This CDR3 is 15 amino acids long. Germline CDR1 is SGDLS and CDR2 is YYNGEE. The CDR3 coding sequence is TGTGCCAGCAGCGTAGCTCTGGGGACAGGCTATGGCTACACCTTC. It encodes CASSVALGTGYGYTF. Full variable domain (remainder filled in from reference TRBV9 and TRBJ1-2): DSGVTQTPKHLITATGQRVTLRCSPRSGDLSVYWYQQSLDQGLQFLIQYYNGEERAKGNILERFSAQQFPDLHSELNLSSLELGDSALYFCASSVALGTGYGYTFGSGTRLTVV.

This clone occurred a few times. The rearrangement uses TRBV29-1 and TRBJ1-1; 8 bases are a match to TRBD1. Per germline, CDR1 SQVTM and CDR2 ANQGSEA. With V trimmed by 1 base and J by 1 base, 2 bases remained unmatched. The CDR3 consists of 14 residues. The CDR3 is CSVEGGQANTEAFF. The CDR3 DNA reads as TGCAGCGTTGAAGGGGGACAGGCGAACACTGAAGCTTTCTTT.

The gene calls are TRBV7-8 and TRBJ1-2; 7 bases match TRBD1. This CDR3 region has 13 residues. The germline V gene has CDR1 SGHVS and CDR2 FQNEAQ. With V trimmed by 2 bases and J by 6 bases, 3 bases remained unmatched. The CDR3 coding sequence is TGTGCCAGCAGCTTAATAGGACAGGATGGCTACACCTTC. This gives the protein CASSLIGQDGYTF.

This clone was found a few times. V usage is TRBV3-1 (or the pseudogene TRBV3-2) and J usage is TRBJ2-7; D is uncertain. Trimming left V 0 bases short and J 3 bases short, with 18 bases between. Germline values: CDR1 LGHDT, CDR2 YNNKEL (reference sequence). The CDR3 runs 17 residues. CDR3 coding DNA: TGTGCCAGCAGCCAAGATTCCAGGTCGGTTTTCCTCTACGAGCAGTACTTC. Protein sequence: CASSQDSRSVFLYEQYF.

This clone is a singleton in its sample. The chain links TRBV11-3 to TRBJ1-3; possible D gene TRBD1, 5 bases. The V end was cut by 0 bases, the J end by 2 bases, with 14 bases between. The length of the CDR3 is 17 residues. Germline assignment: CDR1 SGHNT and CDR2 YENEEA. For the CDR3, the DNA is TGTGCCAGCAGCTTAGATCGCCAGGACAAGGCTGGAAACACCATATATTTT. Its protein is CASSLDRQDKAGNTIYF.

This chain uses TRBV18 with TRBJ2-1, with D perhaps matching TRBD1 or TRBD2 (7 bases each). CDR1 is KGHSH and CDR2 is LQKENI in the germline V gene. V lost 6 bases, J lost 8 bases, and 20 bases lay in between. CDR3 size: 15 residues. CDR3 bases: TGTGCCAGCTCTCCAGCGGGACAGATAGGGCATGAGCAGTTCTTC. Amino acid sequence: CASSPAGQIGHEQFF.

V is TRBV27 and J is TRBJ2-1; TRBD1 matches 8 bases. V gave up 1 base and J gave up 2 bases; unmatched junction bases: 4. This CDR3 contains 16 residues. In germline, CDR1 is MNHEY, CDR2 SMNVEV (reference sequence). As DNA, the CDR3 is TGTGCCAGCAGTTTATATGGACAGGGCGCCTACAATGAGCAGTTCTTC. Residues: CASSLYGQGAYNEQFF.

This clone was seen just once. The chain is built from TRBV10-3 and TRBJ2-1; 10 nucleotides align to TRBD2. V was clipped by 1 base and J by 7 bases; unmatched bases: 10. The germline gives CDR1 ENHRY, CDR2 SYGVKD. This CDR3 region has 17 residues. The CDR3: CAISEFSSGGAPNEQFF. The DNA of the CDR3 is TGTGCCATCAGTGAGTTCTCAAGCGGGGGGGCCCCTAATGAGCAGTTCTTC.

The chain recombines TRBV6-2 or TRBV6-3 with TRBJ1-5, with D perhaps TRBD1 (5 bases). V lost 6 bases and J 2 bases, leaving 23 bases between the germline ends. There are 18 residues in the CDR3. Per germline, CDR1 MNHEY and CDR2 SVGEGT. The CDR3 protein is CASSPDRQGGSGNQPQHF. DNA for the CDR3: TGTGCCAGCAGCCCCGACCGCCAGGGTGGAAGTGGCAATCAGCCCCAGCATTTT.

As concerns this clone: This sample also contains other DNA sequences that code for the same CDR3. The rearrangement links TRBV9 to TRBJ2-3; no clear D. The germline V and J ends were trimmed by 0 bases and 4 bases, with 3 bases remaining between them. CDR3 length equals 12 residues. From germline, CDR1 is SGDLS and CDR2 YYNGEE. The CDR3 here is CASSVAADTQYF. DNA of the CDR3: TGTGCCAGCAGCGTAGCTGCAGATACGCAGTATTTT. Full variable domain (rest looked up from reference TRBV9 and TRBJ2-3): DSGVTQTPKHLITATGQRVTLRCSPRSGDLSVYWYQQSLDQGLQFLIQYYNGEERAKGNILERFSAQQFPDLHSELNLSSLELGDSALYFCASSVAADTQYFGPGTRLTVL.

The V call is TRBV27, the J call TRBJ2-7; D is uncertain. The V gene's germline CDR1 is MNHEY and CDR2 SMNVEV (reference sequence). This CDR3 is built from 10 residues. V gave up 8 bases and J gave up 6 bases, with 8 bases separating them. This CDR3 is CASGESEQYF. CDR3 nucleotide sequence: TGTGCCAGCGGAGAAAGCGAGCAGTACTTC.

This chain connects TRBV21-1 to TRBJ2-7; the table calls TRBD1, which could not be checked here. TRBV21-1 constitutes a pseudogene. This CDR3 contains 17 residues. The CDR3 region is CASSARPSGQGSYEQYF. DNA for the CDR3: TGTGCCAGCAGCGCCCGACCGTCGGGACAGGGATCCTACGAGCAGTACTTC.

This sequence joins TRBV5-1 and TRBJ1-4; a possible D gene is TRBD1 (6 bases). Looked up from germline, CDR1 is SGHRS and CDR2 is YFSETQ. V was pared by 4 bases and J by 8 bases, with 18 bases between. The CDR3 contains 15 residues. The CDR3 nucleotides read TGCGCCAGCAGCCCAGGTGCAGGGGATGAAGAAAAACTGTTTTTT. Translated: CASSPGAGDEEKLFF.

CDR3 DNA sequence: TGTGCCAGCTCACCACAGCGGAGCTCTGGGGCCAACGTCCTGACTTTC. As protein: CASSPQRSSGANVLTF. The chain joins TRBV18 to TRBJ2-6; maybe TRBD2 (5 bases). The CDR3 runs 16 residues. CDR1 and CDR2 (germline): KGHSH, LQKENI. The germline V and J ends were trimmed by 1 base and 0 bases, with 7 bases remaining between them.

In its sample, this clone was seen once. The chain is built from TRBV5-4 and TRBJ2-1; possible D gene TRBD2, 6 bases. Trimming removed 6 bases from V and 2 bases from J, with 9 bases in between. The CDR3 is made up of 13 amino acids. The germline CDR1 and CDR2 sequences are SGHNT and YYREEE (reference sequence). The CDR3 DNA sequence: TGTGCCAGCAAACGGGGGACCTACAATGAGCAGTTCTTC. Amino acids: CASKRGTYNEQFF. Together with reference TRBV5-4 and TRBJ2-1, the CDR3 gives the full variable domain: ETGVTQSPTHLIKTRGQQVTLRCSSQSGHNTVSWYQQALGQGPQFIFQYYREEENGRGNFPPRFSGLQFPNYSSELNVNALELDDSALYLCASKRGTYNEQFFGPGTRLTVL.

J is TRBJ2-6 and V is TRBV19, with no clear D. V lost 6 bases and J 0 bases, leaving 18 bases between the germline ends. This CDR3 spans 18 amino acids. The germline V gene encodes CDR1 LNHDA and CDR2 SQIVND (reference sequence). CDR3 sequence reads: CASSRNTISNSGANVLTF. CDR3 nucleotide sequence: TGTGCCAGTAGCAGGAACACCATTAGTAACTCTGGGGCCAACGTCCTGACTTTC.

This sequence joins TRBV30 and TRBJ2-3; 11 bases align to TRBD2. Germline values: CDR1 GTSNPN, CDR2 SVGIG (reference sequence). V gave up 0 bases and J gave up 5 bases; unmatched junction bases: 7. CDR3 length: 16 residues. The CDR3 loop reads CAWSVSLAGGQDTQYF. CDR3 nucleotides: TGTGCCTGGAGTGTGAGTTTAGCGGGGGGGCAAGATACGCAGTATTTT. Full variable domain (remainder filled in from reference TRBV30 and TRBJ2-3): SQTIHQWPATLVQPVGSPLSLECTVEGTSNPNLYWYRQAAGRGLQLLFYSVGIGQISSEVPQNLSASRPQDRQFILSSKKLLLSDSGFYLCAWSVSLAGGQDTQYFGPGTRLTVL.

This clone has only a few counts. The chain employs TRBV30 and TRBJ1-5; 8 nucleotides align to TRBD1. This CDR3 is built from 13 residues. Germline V gene data show CDR1 as GTSNPN and CDR2 as SVGIG (reference sequence). The V and J ends lost 5 bases and 2 bases, in that order; junction bases with no gene match: 2. The CDR3 protein is CAWDRGGNQPQHF. For the CDR3, the DNA is TGTGCCTGGGACAGGGGCGGCAATCAGCCCCAGCATTTT.

This clone occurred once. The V and J genes are TRBV6-5 and TRBJ1-2; TRBD1 matches 7 bases. Trimming removed 7 bases from V and 3 bases from J; junction bases left unmatched: 8. From germline, CDR1 is MNHEY and CDR2 SVGAGI. The CDR3 totals 14 residues. CDR3 loop: CASNPGQSYYGYTF. CDR3 DNA: TGTGCCAGCAATCCGGGACAGTCTTACTATGGCTACACCTTC.

The V and J genes are TRBV14 and TRBJ2-1; D possibly corresponds to TRBD1 (6 bases). Germline V gives CDR1 SGHDN, CDR2 FVKESK. Trimming left V 5 bases short and J 2 bases short, with 19 bases between. The CDR3 length is 17 residues. The chain's CDR3 is CASSAAPGTSAYNEQFF. The CDR3, as DNA: TGTGCCAGCAGCGCCGCCCCCGGGACAAGCGCCTACAATGAGCAGTTCTTC.